This passage covers 31 T cell receptor beta chains from one sample sequenced in a study of blood T cell repertoires in COVID-19. The repertoire was sequenced with immunoSEQ multiplex PCR; TCRdb's copy has only in-frame clones and lacks some. The sample consists of more than 300,000 clones, 80% to 90% of them appearing once. Input material: peripheral blood. The receptors originated from a woman in her forties or fifties with COVID-19, enrolled during active disease.

V is TRBV30 and J is TRBJ2-3, with unresolved D. CDR3 size: 13 residues. V was clipped by 3 bases and J by 4 bases, with 11 bases between them. The germline V gene encodes CDR1 GTSNPN and CDR2 SVGIG (reference sequence). The CDR3 DNA is TGTGCCTGGAGCCGAACTAAGGCAGATACGCAGTATTTT. Translated: CAWSRTKADTQYF.

The chain employs TRBV5-1 and TRBJ2-1; TRBD2 matches 11 bases. CDR3 length equals 16 residues. V shed 2 bases, J shed 7 bases, and the junction held 8 bases outside the gene matches. Germline CDR1 and CDR2: SGHRS and YFSETQ. The CDR3 sequence: CASSFIAGGPGNEQFF. CDR3 in DNA: TGCGCCAGCAGCTTTATAGCGGGAGGGCCTGGGAATGAGCAGTTCTTC.

This sequence joins TRBV3-1 (or the pseudogene TRBV3-2) and TRBJ1-1; TRBD1 aligns across 9 bases. Germline assignment: CDR1 LGHDT and CDR2 YNNKEL (reference sequence). The J segment lost 2 bases and the V segment lost 4 bases, leaving 5 bases of the junction unmatched. This CDR3 spans 15 amino acids. The chain's CDR3 is CASSLGQGRNTEAFF. In DNA form, the CDR3 reads TGTGCCAGCAGCCTCGGACAGGGGAGAAACACTGAAGCTTTCTTT.

V gene TRBV6-5 combines with J gene TRBJ2-3; D may be TRBD1 (6 bases). CDR1 is MNHEY, CDR2 SVGAGI, per germline. Trimming took off 6 bases at V and 6 bases at J, with 13 bases between the two ends. This CDR3 has 13 amino acids. This chain's CDR3 is CASRVTGLDTQYF. CDR3 sequence (DNA): TGTGCCAGCAGGGTCACAGGGTTGGATACGCAGTATTTT.

The chain is built from TRBV7-9 and TRBJ2-1; 13 bases are a match to TRBD2. This CDR3 comprises 15 residues. V was pared by 3 bases and J by 12 bases, with 8 bases of the junction left unmatched. Germline CDR1 and CDR2: SEHNR and FQNEAQ (reference sequence). The CDR3 loop reads CASSLEGLAGTRQFF. The CDR3 bases are TGTGCCAGCAGCTTGGAGGGACTAGCGGGAACTCGGCAGTTCTTC.

This clone turned up a few times. DNA of the CDR3: TGCGCCAGCAGCCAAAGCAGGGACTATGGCTACACCTTC. Encoded protein: CASSQSRDYGYTF. The V call is TRBV4-1, the J call TRBJ1-2; possibly TRBD1 for D (5 bases). Germline values: CDR1 MGHRA, CDR2 YSYEKL. Trimming stripped 2 bases from V and 3 bases from J, with 7 bases between. The CDR3 loop spans 13 amino acids.

This rearrangement joins TRBV30 to TRBJ1-1; TRBD1 aligns across 7 bases. The CDR3 totals 16 residues. CDR1 and CDR2 from the germline V gene are GTSNPN and SVGIG (reference sequence). The V and J ends lost 5 bases and 1 base, in that order; junction bases with no gene match: 13. The CDR3 DNA sequence: TGTGCCTGGGACCTCAGAGGGGGCCGGGGGAACACTGAAGCTTTCTTT. Protein sequence: CAWDLRGGRGNTEAFF.

CDR3: CASSLGQASNEKLFF. The CDR3 nucleotides are TGTGCCAGCAGCTTAGGTCAGGCGTCGAATGAAAAACTGTTTTTT. J is TRBJ1-4 and V is TRBV11-3; D remains ambiguous. The CDR3 has 15 amino acids. Trimming shortened V by 1 base and J by 5 bases, and 11 bases separated the two germline ends. In germline, CDR1 is SGHNT, CDR2 YENEEA. The variable domain in full, completed from reference TRBV11-3 and TRBJ1-4, reads EAGVVQSPRYKIIEKKQPVAFWCNPISGHNTLYWYLQNLGQGPELLIRYENEEAVDDSQLPKDRFSAERLKGVDSTLKIQPAELGDSAVYLCASSLGQASNEKLFFGSGTQLSVL.

V gene TRBV5-1 combines with J gene TRBJ2-4, with D possibly matching TRBD1 (6 bases). CDR1 and CDR2 from the germline V gene are SGHRS and YFSETQ. Trimming took 2 bases from V and 0 from J, leaving 9 bases between them. This CDR3 contains 15 residues. This chain's CDR3 is CASSFQGGAKNIQYF. CDR3 coding DNA: TGCGCCAGCAGCTTCCAAGGGGGAGCCAAAAACATTCAGTACTTC.

The chain links TRBV7-2 to TRBJ2-7; 10 nucleotides align to TRBD2. The junction had 4 bases not matched to a gene; V was cut back by 2 bases and J by 6 bases. CDR1 SGHTA and CDR2 FQGNSA come from the germline V gene. The CDR3 sequence is 14 residues long. CDR3 DNA: TGTGCCAGCAGCTTACTAGCGGGAGAAAGCGAGCAGTACTTC. Its protein product is CASSLLAGESEQYF.

The chain recombines TRBV6-6 with TRBJ1-2; 8 nucleotides align to TRBD1. J gave up 2 bases and V 2 bases, and 7 bases lay outside the gene matches. Germline V gene sequence: CDR1 MNHNY, CDR2 SVGAGI (reference sequence). The CDR3 runs to 16 residues. CDR3 protein: CASSYDSTGANYGYTF. CDR3 in DNA: TGTGCCAGCAGTTACGATTCGACAGGGGCAAACTATGGCTACACCTTC.

The V gene is TRBV5-8, the J gene TRBJ2-7; the D gene is possibly TRBD2 (6 bases). Germline V CDR1 and CDR2: SGHTS, YDEGEE. The length of the CDR3 is 16 residues. V gave up 0 bases and J gave up 4 bases, with 17 bases separating them. The DNA of the CDR3 is TGTGCCAGCAGCTTGGCCCCCGGACTAAGAAGGTACGAGCAGTACTTC. This sequence encodes CASSLAPGLRRYEQYF.

The rearrangement joins TRBV3-1 (or the pseudogene TRBV3-2) to TRBJ1-2; 8 nucleotides align to TRBD1. V was clipped by 4 bases and J by 8 bases; unmatched bases: 12. This CDR3 has 15 residues. CDR1 is LGHDT and CDR2 is YNNKEL in the germline V gene (reference sequence). This chain's CDR3 is CASSPQDRAGLGYTF. CDR3 DNA: TGTGCCAGCAGCCCTCAGGACAGGGCTGGGCTAGGCTACACCTTC.

This chain joins TRBV9 and TRBJ1-2, with TRBD1 as a possible D gene (6 bases). The CDR3 runs to 17 residues. CDR1 and CDR2 (germline): SGDLS, YYNGEE. Trimming stripped 3 bases from V and 1 base from J, with 19 bases between. CDR3 sequence (DNA): TGTGCCAGCAGCGCTTCCCGGGGGGCAGGCTTTAACTATGGCTACACCTTC. This codes for CASSASRGAGFNYGYTF.

The chain links TRBV19 to TRBJ2-1, with 8 bases lining up with TRBD2. Trimming at V came to 6 bases and at J to 7 bases, leaving 17 bases not matched to a gene. Germline values: CDR1 LNHDA, CDR2 SQIVND (reference sequence). The CDR3 has 17 residues. The CDR3 spells CASSGGRLRSGRNEQFF. CDR3 coding DNA: TGTGCCAGTAGCGGGGGACGGTTACGGAGCGGGAGAAATGAGCAGTTCTTC.

This rearrangement joins TRBV13 to TRBJ2-3, with 12 positions matching TRBD2. With V trimmed by 5 bases and J by 2 bases, 11 bases remained unmatched. The germline V gene encodes CDR1 PRHDT and CDR2 FYEKMQ (reference sequence). CDR3 length equals 18 residues. CDR3 nucleotides: TGTGCCAGCAGCACCCGTTTCGGACTAGCGGGAAACACAGATACGCAGTATTTT. This gives the protein CASSTRFGLAGNTDTQYF. Full variable domain (outside the CDR3, taken from reference TRBV13 and TRBJ2-3): AAGVIQSPRHLIKEKRETATLKCYPIPRHDTVYWYQQGPGQDPQFLISFYEKMQSDKGSIPDRFSAQQFSDYHSELNMSSLELGDSALYFCASSTRFGLAGNTDTQYFGPGTRLTVL.

The V and J genes are TRBV3-1 (or the pseudogene TRBV3-2) and TRBJ2-1; 16 bases fit TRBD2. V trimming: 4 bases; J trimming: 6 bases; junction bases outside the gene matches: 3. The CDR3 contains 16 residues. The germline CDR1 and CDR2 sequences are LGHDT and YNNKEL (reference sequence). Here the CDR3 DNA reads TGTGCCAGCAGCCTTGGGACTAGCGGGGGGGGCAATGAGCAGTTCTTC. This gives the protein CASSLGTSGGGNEQFF.

This clone was seen just once. The J gene is TRBJ1-5, the V gene TRBV7-8; 8 nucleotides match TRBD1. Germline CDR1 SGHVS, CDR2 FQNEAQ. The ends lost 4 bases at V and 4 bases at J; junction bases unmatched: 6. The CDR3 sequence is 15 residues long. CDR3 bases: TGTGCCAGCAGCTCTCGGACAGGGAGTAATCAGCCCCAGCATTTT. Translated: CASSSRTGSNQPQHF.

V is TRBV7-2 and J is TRBJ2-5; D not certain. The CDR3 is 13 amino acids. Looked up from germline, CDR1 is SGHTA and CDR2 is FQGNSA. Trimming stripped 2 bases from V and 4 bases from J, with 8 bases between. The DNA of the CDR3 is TGTGCCAGCAGCTTACCCCCCCGAGAGACCCAGTACTTC. Amino acids: CASSLPPRETQYF.

Many counts were recorded for this clone. The V and J genes are TRBV6-5 and TRBJ1-1; no reliable D call. From germline, CDR1 is MNHEY and CDR2 SVGAGI. The CDR3 has 14 amino acids. Trimming took 5 bases from V and 4 from J, leaving 14 bases between them. CDR3 nucleotides: TGTGCCAGCAGTCTCGCCCGCAGAACCACTGAAGCTTTCTTT. Amino acids: CASSLARRTTEAFF.

The chain joins TRBV9 to TRBJ2-3; 7 bases map to TRBD2. The V segment lost 3 bases and the J segment 4 bases; nucleotides outside the gene matches: 8. The CDR3 is made up of 15 amino acids. From germline, CDR1 is SGDLS and CDR2 YYNGEE. The CDR3 loop is CASSASGTGADTQYF. CDR3 nucleotide sequence: TGTGCCAGCAGCGCCAGCGGGACGGGGGCAGATACGCAGTATTTT.

The V and J genes are TRBV28 and TRBJ1-1; D unclear. The CDR3 is made up of 14 amino acids. The V end lost 7 bases, the J end lost 4 bases, and 16 bases lay between the germline ends. Germline V gives CDR1 MDHEN, CDR2 SYDVKM. Here the CDR3 DNA reads TGTGCCAGCATTGTCTTTGGTCGGGGCACTGAAGCTTTCTTT. Amino acid sequence: CASIVFGRGTEAFF. The full variable domain, its missing parts supplied by reference TRBV28 and TRBJ1-1, is DVKVTQSSRYLVKRTGEKVFLECVQDMDHENMFWYRQDPGLGLRLIYFSYDVKMKEKGDIPEGYSVSREKKERFSLILESASTNQTSMYLCASIVFGRGTEAFFGQGTRLTVV.

This clone was seen only a few times. The chain carries TRBV6-2 or TRBV6-3 and TRBJ2-5, with TRBD2 identical over 13 bases. The CDR3 runs to 16 residues. Trimming took 4 bases from V and 4 from J; bases not matched to a gene: 6. Germline assignment: CDR1 MNHEY and CDR2 SVGEGT. The CDR3 is CASSSLWTSGRETQYF. For the CDR3, the DNA is TGTGCCAGCAGTTCACTTTGGACTAGCGGGAGAGAGACCCAGTACTTC.

The V gene is TRBV5-1, the J gene TRBJ1-5; possibly TRBD1 for D (5 bases). The CDR3 runs to 15 residues. The V gene lost 1 base and the J gene lost 6 bases, with 14 bases spanning the gap. Germline V gene lookup returns CDR1 SGHRS and CDR2 YFSETQ. For the CDR3, the DNA is TGCGCCAGCAGCTTGTTCGGAGCGCAGGGTCAGCCCCAGCATTTT. As protein: CASSLFGAQGQPQHF.

Details on this clone: Other DNA sequences in the same sample also yield this CDR3. The rearrangement uses TRBV5-1 and TRBJ2-7; D might be TRBD2 (6 bases). The CDR3 runs to 13 residues. Trimming shortened V by 0 bases and J by 3 bases, and 7 bases separated the two germline ends. Germline values: CDR1 SGHRS, CDR2 YFSETQ. CDR3 residues: CASSLAGVYEQYF. CDR3 nucleotide sequence: TGCGCCAGCAGCTTGGCGGGAGTCTACGAGCAGTACTTC.

This chain connects TRBV4-1 to TRBJ2-1; D gene unclear. V lost 0 bases to trimming and J lost 8 bases, with 14 bases between them. Germline values: CDR1 MGHRA, CDR2 YSYEKL. The CDR3 runs 15 residues. CDR3 DNA: TGCGCCAGCAGCCAAGATTCAGAAAGAAGCGATGAGCAGTTCTTC. Protein product: CASSQDSERSDEQFF.

The chain carries TRBV6-1 and TRBJ1-1; D call uncertain. V lost 1 base, J lost 2 bases, and 11 bases lay in between. CDR1 is MNHNS and CDR2 is SASEGT in the germline V gene. CDR3 length: 15 residues. The CDR3 DNA reads as TGTGCCAGCAGTGAAGATGGCAGGCTAAACACTGAAGCTTTCTTT. This gives the protein CASSEDGRLNTEAFF.

This clone was seen once. The chain has TRBV29-1 and TRBJ2-7; 8 bases map to TRBD1. Trimming took 6 bases from V and 3 from J; bases not matched to a gene: 16. The length of the CDR3 is 16 residues. Germline V gives CDR1 SQVTM, CDR2 ANQGSEA. The DNA of the CDR3 is TGCAGCGTCTCCCTTTCGATCGGACAGGGCGTCTACGAGCAGTACTTC. Translation: CSVSLSIGQGVYEQYF.

The chain employs TRBV18 and TRBJ2-7; TRBD1 might be the D (6 bases). The CDR3 is 15 amino acids. Germline CDR1 KGHSH, CDR2 LQKENI. Trimming took off 0 bases at V and 3 bases at J, with 12 bases between the two ends. The CDR3 bases are TGTGCCAGCTCACCACCGAACAGGGCATTCTACGAGCAGTACTTC. This gives the protein CASSPPNRAFYEQYF.

This clone was seen only once. The chain combines TRBV7-2 with TRBJ2-5; 10 bases agree with TRBD2. The CDR3 contains 15 residues. The V segment lost 5 bases and the J segment 4 bases; nucleotides outside the gene matches: 7. The germline V gene encodes CDR1 SGHTA and CDR2 FQGNSA. The CDR3 nucleotides read TGTGCCAGCAGCGTTAGCGGGAGGAACGGAGAGACCCAGTACTTC. Its protein product is CASSVSGRNGETQYF.

J is TRBJ2-7 and V is TRBV9; the match to TRBD2 covers 8 bases. The CDR3 has 15 residues. From germline, CDR1 is SGDLS and CDR2 YYNGEE. J was trimmed by 4 bases and V by 6 bases; bases with no gene match: 12. The DNA for the CDR3 is TGTGCCAGCACCCCATCCGGCGGGAGGCAGTACGAGCAGTACTTC. It specifies CASTPSGGRQYEQYF.